The present TCR beta chain was sequenced within a study of cytomegalovirus exposure and HLA in healthy donors. With 60 Vbeta and 13 Jbeta primers, the PCR was carried out. The repertoire was sequenced with immunoSEQ multiplex PCR; TCRdb's copy has only in-frame clones and lacks some. The data hold around 100,000 clones, with roughly 73% observed a single time. General observations from the study: Accurate HLA-A and HLA-B prediction from TCR beta sequences was reported for most subjects. Cytomegalovirus status, reportedly, was diagnosed with high specificity and sensitivity by the classifier.

As to this clone: What it binds is not known.

The CDR3 runs to 15 residues. In germline, CDR1 is MNHEY, CDR2 SVGAGI. The V segment lost 4 bases and the J segment 5 bases; nucleotides outside the gene matches: 7. The gene calls are TRBV6-5 and TRBJ2-5; TRBD1 agrees at 10 bases. This TCR derives from a woman in her twenties or thirties in good health and CMV-seronegative. The specimen was PBMCs. CDR3 sequence reads: CASSFQTGGQETQYF. CDR3 DNA sequence: TGTGCCAGCAGTTTTCAGACAGGGGGCCAGGAGACCCAGTACTTC.